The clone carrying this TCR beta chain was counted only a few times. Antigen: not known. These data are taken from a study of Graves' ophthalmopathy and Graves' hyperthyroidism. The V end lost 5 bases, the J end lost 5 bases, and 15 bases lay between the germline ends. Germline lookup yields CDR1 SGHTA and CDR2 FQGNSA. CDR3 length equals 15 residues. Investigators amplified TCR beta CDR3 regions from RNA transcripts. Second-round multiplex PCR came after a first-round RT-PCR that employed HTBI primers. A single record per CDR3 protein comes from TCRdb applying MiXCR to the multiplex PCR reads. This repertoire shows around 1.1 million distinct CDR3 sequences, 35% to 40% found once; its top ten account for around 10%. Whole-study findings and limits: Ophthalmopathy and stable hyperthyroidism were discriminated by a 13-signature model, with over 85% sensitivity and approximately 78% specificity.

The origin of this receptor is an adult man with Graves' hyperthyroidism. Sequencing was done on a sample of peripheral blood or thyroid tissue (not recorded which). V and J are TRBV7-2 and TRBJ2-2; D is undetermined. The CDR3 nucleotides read TGTGCCAGCAGCGCCCCCGTCCGGGTTACCGGGGAGCTGTTTTTT. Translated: CASSAPVRVTGELFF.